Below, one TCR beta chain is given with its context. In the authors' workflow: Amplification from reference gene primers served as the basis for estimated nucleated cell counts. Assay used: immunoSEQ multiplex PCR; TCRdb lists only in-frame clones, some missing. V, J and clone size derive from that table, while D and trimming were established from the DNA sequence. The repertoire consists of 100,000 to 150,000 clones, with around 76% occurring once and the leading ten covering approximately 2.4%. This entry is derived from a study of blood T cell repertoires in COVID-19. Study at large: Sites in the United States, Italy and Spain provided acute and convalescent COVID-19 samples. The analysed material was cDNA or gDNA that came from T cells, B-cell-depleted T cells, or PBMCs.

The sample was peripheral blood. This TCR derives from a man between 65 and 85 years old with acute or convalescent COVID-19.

In nucleotides, the CDR3 is TGTGCCAGCAGTGAACGCGGCTATGGCTACACCTTC. It translates to CASSERGYGYTF. The rearrangement joins TRBV6-1 to TRBJ1-2; no clear D gene. Germline lookup yields CDR1 MNHNS and CDR2 SASEGT. The CDR3 has 12 residues. Trimming shortened V by 2 bases and J by 4 bases, and 5 bases separated the two germline ends.